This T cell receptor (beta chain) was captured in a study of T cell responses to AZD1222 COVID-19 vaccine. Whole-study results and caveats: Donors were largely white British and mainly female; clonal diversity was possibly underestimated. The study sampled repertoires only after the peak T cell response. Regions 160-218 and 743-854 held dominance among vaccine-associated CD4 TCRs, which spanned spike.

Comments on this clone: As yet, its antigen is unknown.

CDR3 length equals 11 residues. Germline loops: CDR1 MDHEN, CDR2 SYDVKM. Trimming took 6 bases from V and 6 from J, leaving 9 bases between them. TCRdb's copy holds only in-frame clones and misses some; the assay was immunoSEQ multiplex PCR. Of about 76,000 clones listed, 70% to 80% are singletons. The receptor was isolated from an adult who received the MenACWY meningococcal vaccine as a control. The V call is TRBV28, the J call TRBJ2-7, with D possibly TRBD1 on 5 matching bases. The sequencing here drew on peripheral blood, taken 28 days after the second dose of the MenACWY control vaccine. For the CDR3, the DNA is TGTGCCAGCAGCCTCCAGGGCGAGCAGTACTTC. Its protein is CASSLQGEQYF.